This T cell receptor beta chain stems from a study of blood T cell repertoires in COVID-19. Study overall: The cDNA or gDNA used as material had been derived from T cells, B-cell-depleted T cells, or PBMCs.

The protocol was immunoSEQ multiplex PCR, while the TCRdb copy is restricted to in-frame clones and leaves out a portion. Of 210,000 or so clones listed, 84% are singletons. Trimming cost V 4 bases and J 5 bases; bases outside gene matches: 10. The CDR3 consists of 16 residues. Germline CDR1 and CDR2: LGHDT and YNNKEL (reference sequence). The sequence derives from a woman aged 70-85 years with active or convalescent COVID-19. The chain joins TRBV3-1 (or the pseudogene TRBV3-2) to TRBJ1-1; 10 bases fit TRBD1. The sample was peripheral blood. CDR3 nucleotide sequence: TGTGCCAGCAGCCTAAGGACAGGGGGTTTAGGGACTGAAGCTTTCTTT. It codes for CASSLRTGGLGTEAFF.